This TCR beta chain emerged from a study of CD8+CD57+ T cells in acquired aplastic anemia. CDR1 and CDR2 from the germline V gene are DFQATT and SNEGSKA (reference sequence). The CDR3 extends over 12 amino acids. Trimming removed 1 base from V and 4 bases from J, with 7 bases in between. Whoever was chosen for sequencing had shown CD8+CD57+ cell expansion by flow cytometry. CDR3 and TCR beta VDJ profiling relied on genomic DNA as the template. Using its own MiXCR run on the reads, TCRdb lists one record per CDR3 protein. Seen here are 200,000 to 300,000 distinct CDR3 sequences, approximately 50% observed once, and the top ten hold 7.8%. A single count supports this clonotype.

The sample consisted of sorted CD4+, CD8+, or CD8+CD57+ T cells (not recorded which) from PBMCs. This receptor was identified in a human donor with aplastic anemia. V usage is TRBV20-1 and J usage is TRBJ1-2; maybe TRBD1 (6 bases). DNA of the CDR3: TGCAGTGCTAGAGTACAGGGCTATGGCTACACCTTC. Its translation: CSARVQGYGYTF.